The rows below give T cell receptor beta chains drawn from one sample of a study of shared clonotypes between healthy human individuals. The table came from immunoSEQ multiplex PCR; TCRdb's copy has only in-frame clones and leaves some out. This table has about 2,500,000 clones, approximately 94% appearing once. The source material was naive CD4+ T cells sorted from blood. The receptors here all came from a young man in good health. Both conserved end residues are part of each CDR3. Fields, in order: CDR3 length, J gene, clone size, D gene, V gene, CDR3 DNA, CDR3 protein. The D gene is left open where the match is weak. Clone sizes are given selectively: once, few, many, or a class where the clone is expanded.

CDR3 length: 15
J gene: TRBJ2-3
clone size: NA
D gene: TRBD1
V gene: TRBV6-7
CDR3 DNA: TGTGCCAGCAGTCTACTCCAGGGGGCAGGGGATACGCAGTATTTT
CDR3 protein: CASSLLQGAGDTQYF

CDR3 length: 18
J gene: TRBJ2-3
clone size: NA
D gene: NA
V gene: TRBV7-6
CDR3 DNA: TGTGCCAGCAGCTTAGCGGAGGGGCTAGCGCCGAGCACAGATACGCAGTATTTT
CDR3 protein: CASSLAEGLAPSTDTQYF

CDR3 length: 14
J gene: TRBJ2-3
clone size: NA
D gene: NA
V gene: TRBV5-1
CDR3 DNA: TGCGCCAGCAGCATGGCGGCAACGAGGAATACGCAGTATTTT
CDR3 protein: CASSMAATRNTQYF

CDR3 length: 15
J gene: TRBJ1-1
clone size: NA
D gene: NA
V gene: TRBV2
CDR3 DNA: TGTGCCAGCAGTGACCGGGGCACCCGGGACACTGAAGCTTTCTTT
CDR3 protein: CASSDRGTRDTEAFF

CDR3 length: 14
J gene: TRBJ2-7
clone size: NA
D gene: NA
V gene: TRBV28
CDR3 DNA: TGTGCCAGCAGTTCTGTCCGGCACGGCTACGAGCAGTACTTC
CDR3 protein: CASSSVRHGYEQYF

CDR3 length: 15
J gene: TRBJ2-3
clone size: NA
D gene: NA
V gene: TRBV6-1
CDR3 DNA: TGTGCCAGCAGTGAAGGACCACAGAACACAGATACGCAGTATTTT
CDR3 protein: CASSEGPQNTDTQYF

CDR3 length: 18
J gene: TRBJ1-4
clone size: NA
D gene: TRBD1
V gene: TRBV5-1
CDR3 DNA: TGCGCCAGCAGCTATTCTTCTTGGGCAGGGGGCCCTAATGAAAAACTGTTTTTT
CDR3 protein: CASSYSSWAGGPNEKLFF

CDR3 length: 14
J gene: TRBJ1-5
clone size: NA
D gene: TRBD1
V gene: TRBV29-1
CDR3 DNA: TGCAGCGTTGGTGGCACAGGGGGCAGTCAGCCCCAGCATTTT
CDR3 protein: CSVGGTGGSQPQHF

CDR3 length: 14
J gene: TRBJ1-5
clone size: NA
D gene: NA
V gene: TRBV5-1
CDR3 DNA: TGCGCCAGCAGCCCCGGACAGAGCAATCAGCCCCAGCATTTT
CDR3 protein: CASSPGQSNQPQHF

CDR3 length: 16
J gene: TRBJ2-5
clone size: NA
D gene: TRBD2
V gene: TRBV12-5
CDR3 DNA: TGTGCTAGTGGTTTGGTATTGGGCAGCCGGGGGGGGGCCCAGTACTTC
CDR3 protein: CASGLVLGSRGGAQYF

CDR3 length: 17
J gene: TRBJ1-3
clone size: NA
D gene: TRBD1
V gene: TRBV5-1
CDR3 DNA: TGCGCCAGCAGCTTGGTTCAGGGGGCAATCTCTGGAAACACCATATATTTT
CDR3 protein: CASSLVQGAISGNTIYF

CDR3 length: 13
J gene: TRBJ2-1
clone size: NA
D gene: NA
V gene: TRBV7-2
CDR3 DNA: TGTGCCAGCAGCTCCTGGACTGGCAATGAGCAGTTCTTC
CDR3 protein: CASSSWTGNEQFF

CDR3 length: 16
J gene: TRBJ1-5
clone size: NA
D gene: NA
V gene: TRBV4-1
CDR3 DNA: TGCGCCAGCAGCCAAGATACATCCGGGGGCTATCAGCCCCAGCATTTT
CDR3 protein: CASSQDTSGGYQPQHF

CDR3 length: 16
J gene: TRBJ2-1
clone size: NA
D gene: NA
V gene: TRBV7-6
CDR3 DNA: TGTGCCAGCAGCTGGGGTGGGGGACTCCTCTACAATGAGCAGTTCTTC
CDR3 protein: CASSWGGGLLYNEQFF

CDR3 length: 15
J gene: TRBJ1-5
clone size: NA
D gene: TRBD1
V gene: TRBV28
CDR3 DNA: TGTGCCAGCAGTTTTGGGACAGGGGGGTTTCGGGCCCAGCATTTT
CDR3 protein: CASSFGTGGFRAQHF

CDR3 length: 15
J gene: TRBJ1-5
clone size: NA
D gene: NA
V gene: TRBV28
CDR3 DNA: TGTGCCAGCAGTTTGGGGGGGAAGAGCAATCAGCCCCAGCATTTT
CDR3 protein: CASSLGGKSNQPQHF

CDR3 length: 15
J gene: TRBJ1-1
clone size: NA
D gene: NA
V gene: TRBV9
CDR3 DNA: TGTGCCAGCAGCCCCCCTCTTGGGTCCTTGACTGAAGCTTTCTTT
CDR3 protein: CASSPPLGSLTEAFF

CDR3 length: 14
J gene: TRBJ2-7
clone size: NA
D gene: TRBD1
V gene: TRBV5-1
CDR3 DNA: TGCGCCAGCAGCTTAGGGGACAGACCCTACGAGCAGTACTTC
CDR3 protein: CASSLGDRPYEQYF

CDR3 length: 15
J gene: TRBJ2-1
clone size: once
D gene: TRBD2
V gene: TRBV5-4
CDR3 DNA: TGTGCCAGCAGCTTGGGCGGGAGGGCCTACAATGAGCAGTTCTTC
CDR3 protein: CASSLGGRAYNEQFF

CDR3 length: 14
J gene: TRBJ2-7
clone size: NA
D gene: NA
V gene: TRBV5-6
CDR3 DNA: TGTGCCAGCAGCTTCAGGACAGCATACTACGAGCAGTACTTC
CDR3 protein: CASSFRTAYYEQYF

CDR3 length: 16
J gene: TRBJ2-6
clone size: NA
D gene: NA
V gene: TRBV5-1
CDR3 DNA: TGCGCCAGCAGCTCTCAATCGGGGGCTGGGGCCAACGTCCTGACTTTC
CDR3 protein: CASSSQSGAGANVLTF

CDR3 length: 14
J gene: TRBJ1-1
clone size: NA
D gene: NA
V gene: TRBV14
CDR3 DNA: TGTGCCAGCAGCGCCCGACAGAGTAACACTGAAGCTTTCTTT
CDR3 protein: CASSARQSNTEAFF

CDR3 length: 18
J gene: TRBJ2-1
clone size: NA
D gene: TRBD2
V gene: TRBV4-3
CDR3 DNA: TGCGCCAGCAGCCAAGATAGGGCTAGCGGGAGGGGCAGCAATGAGCAGTTCTTC
CDR3 protein: CASSQDRASGRGSNEQFF

CDR3 length: 14
J gene: TRBJ1-1
clone size: NA
D gene: NA
V gene: TRBV28
CDR3 DNA: TGTGCCAGCACTAACGGGGGGAACAGGGTTTATGTTTTCTTT
CDR3 protein: CASTNGGNRVYVFF

CDR3 length: 13
J gene: TRBJ2-5
clone size: NA
D gene: NA
V gene: TRBV12-5
CDR3 DNA: TGTGCTAGTGGTTTGGGGGGCCAAGAGACCCAGTACTTC
CDR3 protein: CASGLGGQETQYF

CDR3 length: 16
J gene: TRBJ2-1
clone size: NA
D gene: TRBD2
V gene: TRBV5-4
CDR3 DNA: TGTGCCAGCAGGGTAGGGACTAGCGGGAGAGGGAATGAGCAGTTCTTC
CDR3 protein: CASRVGTSGRGNEQFF

CDR3 length: 14
J gene: TRBJ2-5
clone size: NA
D gene: NA
V gene: TRBV18
CDR3 DNA: TGTGCCAGCTCACCACCGACCCCCGGGGAGACCCAGTACTTC
CDR3 protein: CASSPPTPGETQYF

CDR3 length: 12
J gene: TRBJ2-5
clone size: NA
D gene: TRBD1
V gene: TRBV25-1
CDR3 DNA: TGTGCCAGCACAGGGGGCCAAGAGACCCAGTACTTC
CDR3 protein: CASTGGQETQYF

CDR3 length: 16
J gene: TRBJ2-3
clone size: NA
D gene: TRBD1
V gene: TRBV27
CDR3 DNA: TGTGCCAGCAGGATGCCGGGACAGTCGGGCGCAGATACGCAGTATTTT
CDR3 protein: CASRMPGQSGADTQYF

CDR3 length: 16
J gene: TRBJ1-6
clone size: NA
D gene: NA
V gene: TRBV5-1
CDR3 DNA: TGCGCCAGCAGCTTGGGGCGGTTGGGGCAGGTTTCACCCCTCCACTTT
CDR3 protein: CASSLGRLGQVSPLHF

CDR3 length: 13
J gene: TRBJ2-1
clone size: once
D gene: TRBD2
V gene: TRBV6-5
CDR3 DNA: TGTGCCACACGACTAGCGGCCTACAATGAGCAGTTCTTC
CDR3 protein: CATRLAAYNEQFF

CDR3 length: 11
J gene: TRBJ2-1
clone size: NA
D gene: NA
V gene: TRBV30
CDR3 DNA: TGTGCCTGGTCCGGATACAATGAGCAGTTCTTC
CDR3 protein: CAWSGYNEQFF

CDR3 length: 15
J gene: TRBJ1-6
clone size: NA
D gene: TRBD1
V gene: TRBV27
CDR3 DNA: TGTGCCAGCAGTTTCGATGACAGGGAGGGATCACCCCTCCACTTT
CDR3 protein: CASSFDDREGSPLHF

CDR3 length: 13
J gene: TRBJ2-5
clone size: once
D gene: TRBD1
V gene: TRBV6-1
CDR3 DNA: TGTGCCGGGTCACAGGGGGCCTGGGAGACCCAGTACTTC
CDR3 protein: CAGSQGAWETQYF

CDR3 length: 14
J gene: TRBJ2-2
clone size: NA
D gene: NA
V gene: TRBV10-1
CDR3 DNA: TGCGCCAGCAGTGAGACACAGAACACCGGGGAGCTGTTTTTT
CDR3 protein: CASSETQNTGELFF

CDR3 length: 16
J gene: TRBJ1-5
clone size: once
D gene: NA
V gene: TRBV10-3
CDR3 DNA: TGTGCCATCAGGGACAGCGGGGGGGATAGCAATCAGCCCCAGCATTTT
CDR3 protein: CAIRDSGGDSNQPQHF

CDR3 length: 14
J gene: TRBJ2-7
clone size: NA
D gene: TRBD1
V gene: TRBV5-8
CDR3 DNA: TGTGCCAGCAGCTTAGAGACAGGGATCGACGAGCAGTACTTC
CDR3 protein: CASSLETGIDEQYF

CDR3 length: 13
J gene: TRBJ1-2
clone size: NA
D gene: TRBD1
V gene: TRBV5-4
CDR3 DNA: TGTGCCAGCAGCTTCCGGGACAGGGGGCACTACACCTTC
CDR3 protein: CASSFRDRGHYTF

CDR3 length: 18
J gene: TRBJ2-6
clone size: NA
D gene: NA
V gene: TRBV5-6
CDR3 DNA: TGTGCCAGCAGCTCCCCGGGACTTTCAATCTCTGGGGCCAACGTCCTGACTTTC
CDR3 protein: CASSSPGLSISGANVLTF

CDR3 length: 14
J gene: TRBJ2-7
clone size: NA
D gene: TRBD1
V gene: TRBV5-1
CDR3 DNA: TGCGCCAGCAGCCCAAGACAGGGAACCTACGAGCAGTACTTC
CDR3 protein: CASSPRQGTYEQYF

CDR3 length: 13
J gene: TRBJ2-3
clone size: NA
D gene: NA
V gene: TRBV10-3
CDR3 DNA: TGTGCCATCATGGAGGCAGGCACAGATACGCAGTATTTT
CDR3 protein: CAIMEAGTDTQYF

CDR3 length: 14
J gene: TRBJ1-2
clone size: NA
D gene: NA
V gene: TRBV9
CDR3 DNA: TGTGCCAGCAGCGTAGAAGAGACAGGCTATGGCTACACCTTC
CDR3 protein: CASSVEETGYGYTF

CDR3 length: 15
J gene: TRBJ1-4
clone size: NA
D gene: TRBD1
V gene: TRBV28
CDR3 DNA: TGTGCCAGCAGTTCCCCGGACAGGTTGAATGAAAAACTGTTTTTT
CDR3 protein: CASSSPDRLNEKLFF

CDR3 length: 15
J gene: TRBJ2-7
clone size: NA
D gene: NA
V gene: TRBV2
CDR3 DNA: TGTGCCAGCAGGCCCGGGACATCTGCGGCCGGCGAGCAGTACTTC
CDR3 protein: CASRPGTSAAGEQYF

CDR3 length: 13
J gene: TRBJ1-1
clone size: NA
D gene: NA
V gene: TRBV18
CDR3 DNA: TGTGCCAGCTCACCCTTTGAGGGAACTGAAGCTTTCTTT
CDR3 protein: CASSPFEGTEAFF

CDR3 length: 13
J gene: TRBJ1-1
clone size: NA
D gene: NA
V gene: TRBV11-2
CDR3 DNA: TGTGCCAGCAGCTCTACAGCGAACACTGAAGCTTTCTTT
CDR3 protein: CASSSTANTEAFF

CDR3 length: 16
J gene: TRBJ2-2
clone size: NA
D gene: NA
V gene: TRBV9
CDR3 DNA: TGTGCCAGCAGCGTAGACGGGGGAGGAATCACCGGGGAGCTGTTTTTT
CDR3 protein: CASSVDGGGITGELFF

CDR3 length: 14
J gene: TRBJ1-5
clone size: NA
D gene: NA
V gene: TRBV7-2
CDR3 DNA: TGTGCCAGCAGCGTAACAGGATTCAATCAGCCCCAGCATTTT
CDR3 protein: CASSVTGFNQPQHF

CDR3 length: 15
J gene: TRBJ2-7
clone size: NA
D gene: TRBD2
V gene: TRBV30
CDR3 DNA: TGTGCCTGGAGTGTACCTAGCGGGCGGAGCTACGAGCAGTACTTC
CDR3 protein: CAWSVPSGRSYEQYF

CDR3 length: 14
J gene: TRBJ2-7
clone size: NA
D gene: NA
V gene: TRBV7-2
CDR3 DNA: TGTGCCAGCAGCCAAGATTCCGCCCGGGTCGAGCAGTACTTC
CDR3 protein: CASSQDSARVEQYF

CDR3 length: 16
J gene: TRBJ2-3
clone size: NA
D gene: TRBD1
V gene: TRBV10-3
CDR3 DNA: TGTGCCATCAGTGGAGGGACAGGGGGAATCACAGATACGCAGTATTTT
CDR3 protein: CAISGGTGGITDTQYF

CDR3 length: 13
J gene: TRBJ2-3
clone size: NA
D gene: NA
V gene: TRBV7-9
CDR3 DNA: TGTGCCAGCAGCTATACTAGCACAGATACGCAGTATTTT
CDR3 protein: CASSYTSTDTQYF

CDR3 length: 15
J gene: TRBJ1-1
clone size: NA
D gene: TRBD1
V gene: TRBV4-1
CDR3 DNA: TGCGCCAGCAGCCAAGGGACAGGGTTGCGGACTGAAGCTTTCTTT
CDR3 protein: CASSQGTGLRTEAFF

CDR3 length: 13
J gene: TRBJ1-1
clone size: NA
D gene: TRBD1
V gene: TRBV7-9
CDR3 DNA: TGTGCCAGCAGCCTCAATCAACAGGGGGGAGCTTTCTTT
CDR3 protein: CASSLNQQGGAFF

CDR3 length: 14
J gene: TRBJ2-5
clone size: once
D gene: NA
V gene: TRBV9
CDR3 DNA: TGTGCCAGCAGCGTAACAGGGACCCAAGAGACCCAGTACTTC
CDR3 protein: CASSVTGTQETQYF